The clone carrying this T cell receptor beta chain was observed many times. An end of the junction differs from the germline gene, which may be a read error. Germline V gives CDR1 SNHLY, CDR2 FYNNEI. There are 16 residues in the CDR3. TCRdb used MiXCR to reprocess the RT-PCR reads, holding one entry per CDR3 protein. The sample lists about 57,000 distinct CDR3 sequences, roughly 14% occurring once. The data derive from a study of patients and donors after allogeneic stem cell transplantation. This sequence was found in a human donor who was either an allogeneic HSCT recipient or a stem cell or donor lymphocyte infusion donor (not recorded which). It is not recorded whose cells these are; they may come from a transplant donor. Sequencing was done on a sample of blood, either unsorted or a sorted T cell fraction (not recorded which). This chain links TRBV2 with TRBJ2-2; possibly TRBD2 for D (6 bases). Here the CDR3 reads CASSEWRGTNTGELFF. The DNA of the CDR3 is TGTGCCAGCAGTGAATGGCGGGGTACGAACACCGGGGAGCTGTTCTTT.